The TCR beta chain under discussion was sequenced for a study of T cell responses to AZD1222 COVID-19 vaccine. Method: immunoSEQ multiplex PCR; TCRdb's copy keeps in-frame clones and lacks some. The sample records roughly 180,000 clones, almost 95% being singletons. The germline CDR1 and CDR2 sequences are SEHNR and FQNEAQ (reference sequence). J gave up 6 bases and V 4 bases, and 7 bases lay outside the gene matches. The CDR3 has 16 residues. This specimen consisted of peripheral blood, obtained on day 0 of AZD1222 vaccination. This TCR derives from an adult in good health. The rearrangement uses TRBV7-9 and TRBJ2-1, with 12 bases identical to TRBD2. CDR3 sequence: CASSSPTSGSFNEQFF. DNA of the CDR3: TGTGCCAGCAGCTCTCCGACTAGCGGGAGTTTCAATGAGCAGTTCTTC.